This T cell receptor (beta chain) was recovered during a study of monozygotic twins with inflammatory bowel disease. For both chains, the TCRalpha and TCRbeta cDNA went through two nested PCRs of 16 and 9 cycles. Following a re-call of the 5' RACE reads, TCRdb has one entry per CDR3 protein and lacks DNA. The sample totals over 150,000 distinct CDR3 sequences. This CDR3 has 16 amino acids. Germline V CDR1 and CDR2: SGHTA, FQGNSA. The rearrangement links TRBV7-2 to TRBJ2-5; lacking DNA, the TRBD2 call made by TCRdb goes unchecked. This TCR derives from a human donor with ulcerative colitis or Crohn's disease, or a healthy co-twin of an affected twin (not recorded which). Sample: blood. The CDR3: CASSSTLAGGQETQYF.